This T cell receptor (beta chain) was documented in a study of blood T cell repertoires in COVID-19 (dated by TCRdb to 2020 to 2021). Study-level background: Samples from collaborators originated in the United States, Italy and Spain and spanned both the acute and convalescent phases of COVID-19. Deeply sampled blood TCRbeta repertoires from subjects exposed to, actively infected with, or recovered from COVID-19 were included in the dataset. A freely available public database, intended as a resource for researchers studying the immune response to SARS-CoV-2, is where the repertoires were released. Where available, HLA class I and class II types were taken from metadata supplied by the sample provider and were not determined by assay-based typing. Samples came from the ongoing ImmuneRACE study (first 160 participants) plus 1,254 subjects from 6 global collaborators. Nearly every sample came with metadata listing a de-identified subject ID, COVID-19 status, age in years and sex. The material from the prospective study consisted of cDNA or gDNA derived from T cells, B-cell-depleted T cells, or PBMCs. General study outcomes and caveats: The quantity of clinical and demographic metadata differed by source and by participant and was supplied without curation.

TCRbeta CDR3 regions were amplified from genomic DNA by means of the immunoSEQ Assay, a bias-controlled multiplex PCR. The authors processed their data as follows. Nucleated cell counts per sample were estimated from amplification of reference gene primers within the assay. To quantify the absolute abundance of each unique TCRbeta CDR3 rearrangement, sequence reads were collapsed and filtered. Productive Simpson clonality was computed per sample as the square root of Simpson's diversity index over productive rearrangements. Here the immuneACCESS table is served through TCRdb, limited to in-frame sequences with V and J called. Missing clones are a known gap in these copies; in checked studies unresolved V genes cover under half, and the rest lacks a known reason. That table furnishes V, J and clone size, whereas the DNA furnished D and trimming. The sample table records 250,000 to 350,000 clones; approximately 89% of these occur just once. Approximately 7.2% of the sample rests with the top ten.

From cysteine to phenylalanine, the CDR3 is 12 amino acids long. This entry keeps only the CDR3 DNA: 36 bases, framed from base 1. For this chain, trimming is 6 bases at the V end and 8 bases at the J end, and the number of junction bases without a gene match is 4. This clone is a singleton in its sample. No cognate antigen has been identified for it. No much larger clonotype is one base removed from it; base qualities were not supplied. Another Seattle source contributed samples from volunteer blood donors who had recovered from COVID-19. The collaborating institutions used their own protocols to collect whole blood in K2EDTA tubes. For TCRbeta analysis, collaborators shipped samples as frozen whole blood, isolated PBMCs, or DNA extracted from either of those sample types.

This sequence uses TRBV12-3 or TRBV12-4 and TRBJ2-1; TRBD2 matches 7 bases in the middle. The TCR sequence derives from a young woman who had recovered from COVID-19. Sequencing input: peripheral blood. The CDR3 corresponds to CASSRGLDEQFF. The DNA is as follows: TGTGCCAGCAGCCGAGGACTAGATGAGCAGTTCTTC.